The source of this T cell receptor beta chain is a study of blood T cell repertoires in COVID-19. Across the whole study: The origin of the acute and convalescent COVID-19 samples was the United States, Italy and Spain. Sources were T cells, B-cell-depleted T cells, or PBMCs; the material itself was cDNA or gDNA.

In the original analysis: For nucleated cells, counts were estimated from reference gene primer amplification. Using immunoSEQ multiplex PCR, the repertoire was profiled, and TCRdb retains in-frame clones only, with some absent. V and J calls and clone size are given by that table; D and trimming were obtained from the DNA. The top ten clones hold about 3.3% of a sample with approximately 180,000 clones, roughly 85% of them seen once. CDR3 length: 15 amino acids. Germline-derived CDR1 and CDR2 are MNHEY and SMNVEV (reference sequence). With 3 bases clipped from V and 6 bases from J, the junction kept 5 bases outside the gene matches.

The receptor was isolated from a man aged 55 to 70 with acute or convalescent COVID-19. The chain employs TRBV27 and TRBJ2-2, with 9 positions matching TRBD1. The sample taken for sequencing was peripheral blood. The DNA for the CDR3 is TGTGCCAGCAGTTTGAGGGACAGGGCGGCCGGGGAGCTGTTTTTT. Its translation: CASSLRDRAAGELFF.